These 23 T cell receptor beta chains came from one sample sequenced in a study of cytomegalovirus exposure and HLA in healthy donors. A multiplex PCR was run with 60 Vbeta primers and 13 Jbeta primers. Produced via immunoSEQ multiplex PCR; TCRdb's table is partial and in-frame only. The sample holds roughly 93,000 clones, 80% seen once. Sequenced input: PBMCs. The receptors come from a man under 40 in good health and CMV-seronegative.

Comments on this clone: The junction and the germline gene differ at one end; a read error may be behind it. The chain couples TRBV7-6 to TRBJ2-7, with 7 bases lining up with TRBD1. The germline gives CDR1 SGHVS, CDR2 FNYEAQ. The CDR3 length is 14 residues. CDR3 residues: CASSSRTGFYGQYF. The CDR3 nucleotides read TGTGCCAGCAGCTCGAGGACAGGATTCTACGGGCAGTACTTC.

V is TRBV7-9 and J is TRBJ2-2; TRBD2 might be the D (5 bases). This CDR3 region has 13 residues. CDR1 is SEHNR, CDR2 FQNEAQ, per germline (reference sequence). Trimming took 11 bases from V and 0 from J, leaving 10 bases between them. The CDR3 protein is CAGLLANTGELFF. The CDR3 nucleotides read TGTGCCGGCCTACTAGCGAACACCGGGGAGCTGTTTTTT.

This clone was picked up a small number of times. The rearrangement links TRBV9 to TRBJ1-3; no clear D gene. This CDR3 contains 17 residues. CDR1 SGDLS and CDR2 YYNGEE come from the germline V gene. Trimming stripped 0 bases from V and 0 bases from J, with 13 bases between. The CDR3 DNA follows: TGTGCCAGCAGCGTAGTGGGAGGCCGCAACTCTGGAAACACCATATATTTT. It specifies CASSVVGGRNSGNTIYF.

The genes are TRBV7-9 and TRBJ1-2; 9 nucleotides line up with TRBD1. The CDR3 covers 15 residues. Trimming cost V 4 bases and J 8 bases; bases outside gene matches: 11. In germline, CDR1 is SEHNR, CDR2 FQNEAQ (reference sequence). CDR3 loop: CASSSDSGTGKGYTF. CDR3 coding DNA: TGTGCCAGCAGCTCCGACTCCGGGACAGGGAAAGGCTACACCTTC.

This clone came up a few times. The chain employs TRBV5-8 and TRBJ1-6, with a possible D match to TRBD1 (5 bases). The CDR3 consists of 14 residues. V lost 4 bases and J lost 5, with 10 bases in between. Germline lookup yields CDR1 SGHTS and CDR2 YDEGEE. CDR3 sequence (DNA): TGTGCCAGCAGCGCGGGACGGAATAATTCACCCCTCCACTTT. Translated: CASSAGRNNSPLHF.

This clone was observed a handful of times. The V gene is TRBV9, the J gene TRBJ2-2, with 7 positions matching TRBD2. With 0 bases clipped from V and 6 bases from J, the junction kept 5 bases outside the gene matches. CDR1 and CDR2 (germline): SGDLS, YYNGEE. The CDR3 runs to 15 residues. CDR3 sequence (DNA): TGTGCCAGCAGCGTAGGGACTAGGGTCTCCGGGGAGCTGTTTTTT. Protein sequence: CASSVGTRVSGELFF.

The V and J genes are TRBV7-6 and TRBJ1-6; D might be TRBD1 (5 bases). The CDR3 consists of 14 residues. Trimming took off 6 bases at V and 7 bases at J, with 13 bases between the two ends. Germline V gene sequence: CDR1 SGHVS, CDR2 FNYEAQ. In DNA form, the CDR3 reads TGTGCCAGCAGGGGGGGGACGGGGAATTCACCCCTCCACTTT. Amino acid sequence: CASRGGTGNSPLHF. The full variable domain, in which reference TRBV7-6 and TRBJ1-6 provide the parts outside the CDR3, is GAGVSQSPRYKVTKRGQDVALRCDPISGHVSLYWYRQALGQGPEFLTYFNYEAQQDKSGLPNDRFSAERPEGSISTLTIQRTEQRDSAMYRCASRGGTGNSPLHFGNGTRLTVT.

This chain uses TRBV7-9 with TRBJ1-1; maybe TRBD1 (6 bases). The CDR3 is made up of 13 amino acids. Germline-derived CDR1 and CDR2 are SEHNR and FQNEAQ (reference sequence). Trimming stripped 6 bases from V and 3 bases from J, with 11 bases between. Here the CDR3 DNA reads TGTGCCAGCAGGGGAGAGGGGGACACTGAAGCTTTCTTT. Translating gives CASRGEGDTEAFF. Looking up the rest from reference TRBV7-9 and TRBJ1-1 gives the full variable domain: DTGVSQNPRHKITKRGQNVTFRCDPISEHNRLYWYRQTLGQGPEFLTYFQNEAQLEKSRLLSDRFSAERPKGSFSTLEIQRTEQGDSAMYLCASRGEGDTEAFFGQGTRLTVV.

This clone was found once. CDR3 protein: CASSFVRFGGTEAFF. The CDR3 DNA sequence: TGTGCCAGCAGTTTTGTCCGGTTCGGAGGCACTGAAGCTTTCTTT. This chain joins TRBV28 and TRBJ1-1, with no clear D. The length of the CDR3 is 15 residues. Germline-derived CDR1 and CDR2 are MDHEN and SYDVKM. Trimming removed 3 bases from V and 4 bases from J, with 15 bases in between.

The chain recombines TRBV27 with TRBJ2-7, with D perhaps matching TRBD2 (5 bases). V lost 2 bases, J lost 2 bases, and 7 bases lay in between. In germline, CDR1 is MNHEY, CDR2 SMNVEV (reference sequence). CDR3 size: 13 residues. The CDR3: CASSLLGAYEQYF. DNA of the CDR3: TGTGCCAGCAGTTTACTCGGGGCCTACGAGCAGTACTTC.

V and J are TRBV19 and TRBJ2-1; 11 nucleotides line up with TRBD2. CDR3 size: 15 residues. The V and J ends lost 4 bases and 9 bases, in that order; junction bases with no gene match: 8. In germline, CDR1 is LNHDA, CDR2 SQIVND (reference sequence). As DNA, the CDR3 is TGTGCCAGTAGTAATAGCGGGGGGGCCCTTCCTGAGCAGTTCTTC. This gives the protein CASSNSGGALPEQFF.

The chain combines TRBV27 with TRBJ2-1; 9 nucleotides align to TRBD2. This CDR3 is 18 amino acids long. The germline gives CDR1 MNHEY, CDR2 SMNVEV (reference sequence). Trimming cost V 3 bases and J 8 bases; bases outside gene matches: 17. CDR3 nucleotides: TGTGCCAGCAGTTTTTCTAGCGGGACGGTTCTGTTTCTGGATGAGCAGTTCTTC. Translation: CASSFSSGTVLFLDEQFF.

The J gene is TRBJ1-1, the V gene TRBV6-5; 7 nucleotides line up with TRBD1. Germline CDR1 MNHEY, CDR2 SVGAGI. Germline trimming cut 6 bases from V and 5 bases from J; bases unmatched to any gene: 6. The length of the CDR3 is 13 residues. The CDR3: CASRTGIGTEAFF. CDR3 DNA: TGTGCCAGCAGGACAGGGATAGGAACTGAAGCTTTCTTT.

V usage is TRBV10-3 and J usage is TRBJ2-5, with D tentatively TRBD2 (5 bases). The J call may be wrong; the DNA end is better matched by TRBJ2-7. Per the germline V gene, CDR1 is ENHRY and CDR2 is SYGVKD. The CDR3 length is 13 residues. Here the CDR3 DNA reads TGTGCCGCCGGCGCTCCGGGGTCCTACGAGCAGTACTTC. Translated: CAAGAPGSYEQYF.

The rearrangement links TRBV10-1 to TRBJ2-5, with TRBD1 identical over 8 bases. With 5 bases clipped from V and 5 bases from J, the junction kept 7 bases outside the gene matches. From germline, CDR1 is WNHNN and CDR2 SYGVQD (reference sequence). The CDR3 spans 14 residues. Here the CDR3 reads CASSRGQELETQYF. The CDR3 DNA is TGCGCCAGCAGTCGGGGACAGGAATTGGAGACCCAGTACTTC.

CDR3 in DNA: TGTGCCAGCAGTGGGGGTTGGGGGCGGGCTTTCTTT. Translating gives CASSGGWGRAFF. The chain uses TRBV2 and TRBJ1-1, with D possibly being TRBD1 (6 bases). The CDR3 runs 12 residues. The V gene's germline CDR1 is SNHLY and CDR2 FYNNEI. Between the trimmed V and J ends, which lost 4 bases and 11 bases, there was a span of 14 bases. The full variable domain, its missing parts supplied by reference TRBV2 and TRBJ1-1, is EPEVTQTPSHQVTQMGQEVILRCVPISNHLYFYWYRQILGQKVEFLVSFYNNEISEKSEIFDDQFSVERPDGSNFTLKIRSTKLEDSAMYFCASSGGWGRAFFGQGTRLTVV.

The rearrangement uses TRBV6-6 and TRBJ1-1; D is ambiguous. Between the trimmed V and J ends, which lost 7 bases and 1 base, there was a span of 7 bases. CDR1 and CDR2 (germline): MNHNY, SVGAGI (reference sequence). This CDR3 is 12 amino acids long. This CDR3 is CASKGGNTEAFF. The CDR3 nucleotides read TGTGCCAGCAAGGGAGGGAACACTGAAGCTTTCTTT.

The J gene is TRBJ1-1, the V gene TRBV6-5, with TRBD1 matching 7 bases. With 2 bases clipped from V and 7 bases from J, the junction kept 7 bases outside the gene matches. Germline loops: CDR1 MNHEY, CDR2 SVGAGI. This CDR3 contains 14 residues. Here the CDR3 reads CASSYLQGQLEAFF. For the CDR3, the DNA is TGTGCCAGCAGTTACCTCCAGGGACAGCTTGAAGCTTTCTTT.

This clone showed up just once. The CDR3 region has the DNA TGTGCCAGTAGTCCCCGGGCTAGCGGGACCGGATACCAAGAGACCCAGTACTTC. Protein product: CASSPRASGTGYQETQYF. This chain connects TRBV19 to TRBJ2-5; 9 bases match TRBD2. Per germline, CDR1 LNHDA and CDR2 SQIVND (reference sequence). V dropped 5 bases and J dropped 0; count of bases not matched to a gene: 13. The CDR3 length is 18 residues.

The chain has TRBV19 and TRBJ1-5; D perhaps matches TRBD1 (6 bases). This CDR3 has 13 amino acids. V dropped 6 bases and J dropped 7 bases, with 13 bases sitting between them. CDR1 and CDR2 from the germline V gene are LNHDA and SQIVND (reference sequence). The CDR3 reads CASSNRVEQPQHF. In DNA, the CDR3 is TGTGCCAGTAGCAACAGGGTGGAGCAGCCCCAGCATTTT.

V usage is TRBV6-5 and J usage is TRBJ2-1; weak D call: TRBD1 (5 bases). Germline CDR1 MNHEY, CDR2 SVGAGI. V was shortened by 6 bases and J by 3 bases, with 15 bases between the two germline ends. This CDR3 spans 15 amino acids. CDR3 sequence: CASSFDSPYYNEQFF. The CDR3 nucleotides are TGTGCCAGCAGCTTCGACAGTCCCTACTACAATGAGCAGTTCTTC.

This clone was recorded a few times. Here the CDR3 DNA reads TGCGCCAGCAGCCAAGAGGTGGCAGGGCTTCGCTATAATTCACCCCTCCACTTT. This translates into CASSQEVAGLRYNSPLHF. The V call is TRBV4-3, the J call TRBJ1-6; D is possibly TRBD1 (5 bases). V gave up 0 bases and J gave up 3 bases, with 15 bases separating them. The length of the CDR3 is 18 residues. Germline V lookup: CDR1 LGHNA, CDR2 YSLEER.

The chain employs TRBV4-1 and TRBJ2-7; D gene unclear. The ends were cut back, 1 base at V and 1 base at J, with 14 bases in the middle. The CDR3 is 16 residues long. Germline V gives CDR1 MGHRA, CDR2 YSYEKL. The DNA of the CDR3 is TGCGCCAGCAGCCAAGCCCCAACCGCCAGTTCCTACGAGCAGTACTTC. Translating gives CASSQAPTASSYEQYF.